The 18 T cell receptor beta chains in this list originate from one sample, sequenced in a study of blood T cell repertoires in COVID-19. Assay used: immunoSEQ multiplex PCR; TCRdb lists only in-frame clones, some missing. This repertoire shows 35,000 to 45,000 clones, approximately 80% found once; its top ten account for roughly an eighth. Specimen: peripheral blood. These receptor sequences come from a human donor in a cohort sampled during active COVID-19.

The chain joins TRBV7-3 to TRBJ2-2; D is unclear. The CDR3 has 13 residues. Per germline, CDR1 SGHTA and CDR2 FQGTGA. Deletions cut 5 bases from V and 6 bases from J, with 10 bases between. CDR3 DNA sequence: TGTGCCAGCAGCCCAGGCGACGCCGGGGAGCTGTTTTTT. Residues: CASSPGDAGELFF.

The V gene is TRBV6-2 or TRBV6-3, the J gene TRBJ2-7; TRBD2 aligns across 7 bases. V lost 2 bases to trimming and J lost 6 bases; unmatched junction nucleotides: 13. CDR1 MNHEY and CDR2 SVGEGT come from the germline V gene. The CDR3 is 16 residues long. This chain's CDR3 is CASSYPLGRGNSEQYF. CDR3 nucleotide sequence: TGTGCCAGCAGTTACCCCTTGGGGAGGGGCAACAGCGAGCAGTACTTC.

The V call is TRBV28, the J call TRBJ2-2; a weak D match, TRBD1 (6 bases). This CDR3 spans 15 amino acids. The germline V gene encodes CDR1 MDHEN and CDR2 SYDVKM. V lost 4 bases and J lost 5, with 14 bases in between. The CDR3, as DNA: TGTGCCAGCAGTTCCCAGGGGCCTTGGACCGGGGAGCTGTTTTTT. Translated: CASSSQGPWTGELFF.

This clone was observed a single time. The chain joins TRBV5-1 to TRBJ1-1; no firm D call. The CDR3 totals 15 residues. V was pared by 0 bases and J by 4 bases, with 13 bases between. Germline V gene data show CDR1 as SGHRS and CDR2 as YFSETQ. The CDR3, as DNA: TGCGCCAGCAGCTTGGGAGGAGGGTGGGGCACTGAAGCTTTCTTT. It specifies CASSLGGGWGTEAFF. Using reference TRBV5-1 and TRBJ1-1 for the parts outside the CDR3, the full variable domain is KAGVTQTPRYLIKTRGQQVTLSCSPISGHRSVSWYQQTPGQGLQFLFEYFSETQRNKGNFPGRFSGRQFSNSRSEMNVSTLELGDSALYLCASSLGGGWGTEAFFGQGTRLTVV.

CDR3 DNA sequence: TGTGCCAGCAGCCCCAGACAGACTAGCACAGATACGCAGTATTTT. Translation gives CASSPRQTSTDTQYF. This chain connects TRBV7-2 to TRBJ2-3, with D tentatively TRBD1 (5 bases). This CDR3 is 15 amino acids long. V was shortened by 5 bases and J by 0 bases, with 12 bases between the two germline ends. Germline CDR1 reads SGHTA; CDR2 reads FQGNSA.

The chain employs TRBV9 and TRBJ1-1; 7 bases agree with TRBD1. CDR1 is SGDLS, CDR2 YYNGEE, per germline. V trimming: 0 bases; J trimming: 5 bases; junction bases outside the gene matches: 7. The CDR3 runs to 15 residues. As DNA, the CDR3 is TGTGCCAGCAGCGTAGCTACAGGGGAGCCAACTGAAGCTTTCTTT. Residues: CASSVATGEPTEAFF.

The chain couples TRBV5-4 to TRBJ1-4, with a weak D call TRBD1 (6 bases). The CDR3 spans 14 residues. The ends were cut back, 4 bases at V and 7 bases at J, with 14 bases in the middle. In germline, CDR1 is SGHNT, CDR2 YYREEE (reference sequence). The CDR3 is CASSQGLGSEKLFF. The CDR3 DNA follows: TGTGCCAGCAGCCAGGGGTTAGGGAGTGAAAAACTGTTTTTT.

This chain connects TRBV29-1 to TRBJ2-5, with D possibly matching TRBD1 (5 bases). This CDR3 contains 15 residues. Germline CDR1 and CDR2: SQVTM and ANQGSEA. The ends were cut back, 6 bases at V and 1 base at J, with 18 bases in the middle. CDR3 sequence reads: CSVRPFREVQETQYF. The CDR3 nucleotides are TGCAGCGTGAGACCTTTCAGGGAAGTCCAAGAGACCCAGTACTTC.

The chain links TRBV6-5 to TRBJ2-3, with D perhaps matching TRBD2 (6 bases). CDR1 is MNHEY and CDR2 is SVGAGI in the germline V gene. With 6 bases removed from V and 5 bases from J, the gap between germline ends came to 15 bases. The CDR3 has 14 residues. The CDR3 nucleotides are TGTGCCAGCAGCGTTTCTAGCGTCCAAGATACGCAGTATTTT. Its translation is CASSVSSVQDTQYF.

V and J are TRBV9 and TRBJ2-7; 7 bases agree with TRBD2. There are 14 residues in the CDR3. Germline trimming cut 0 bases from V and 6 bases from J; bases unmatched to any gene: 6. Germline-derived CDR1 and CDR2 are SGDLS and YYNGEE. CDR3 in DNA: TGTGCCAGCAGCGTAGCTAGCCCGGGGGGCGAGCAGTACTTC. It yields the protein CASSVASPGGEQYF.

The V and J genes are TRBV18 and TRBJ1-1; possible D gene TRBD1, 5 bases. The CDR3 contains 15 residues. V lost 3 bases and J lost 1, with 12 bases in between. Germline lookup yields CDR1 KGHSH and CDR2 LQKENI. The CDR3 coding sequence is TGTGCCAGCTCACCCCTCGGGGGGGAGAACACTGAAGCTTTCTTT. Its protein is CASSPLGGENTEAFF.

The CDR3 bases are TGCGCCACGAATAGGGCCAGGGGGCTCTCATCACCCCTCCACTTT. It encodes CATNRARGLSSPLHF. The V call is TRBV4-1, the J call TRBJ1-6; 8 bases match TRBD1. The germline V gene encodes CDR1 MGHRA and CDR2 YSYEKL. The junction had 15 bases not matched to a gene; V was cut back by 10 bases and J by 10 bases. This CDR3 region has 15 residues.

The rearrangement joins TRBV6-2 or TRBV6-3 to TRBJ1-4; 11 bases agree with TRBD1. This CDR3 spans 15 amino acids. The trim removed 5 bases at V and 7 bases at J, leaving 6 bases unmatched. CDR1 and CDR2 from the germline V gene are MNHEY and SVGEGT. CDR3 sequence: CASSVGQGAFEKLFF. The DNA of the CDR3 is TGTGCCAGCAGTGTCGGACAGGGGGCATTTGAAAAACTGTTTTTT.

The chain carries TRBV25-1 and TRBJ2-5; the match to TRBD1 covers 7 bases. Germline trimming cut 3 bases from V and 1 base from J; bases unmatched to any gene: 5. Germline CDR1 and CDR2: MGHDK and SYGVNS. The CDR3 runs 15 residues. DNA for the CDR3: TGTGCCAGCAGTGATACAGGGGTCATCCAAGAGACCCAGTACTTC. This codes for CASSDTGVIQETQYF. The full variable domain, in which reference TRBV25-1 and TRBJ2-5 provide the parts outside the CDR3, is EADIYQTPRYLVIGTGKKITLECSQTMGHDKMYWYQQDPGMELHLIHYSYGVNSTEKGDLSSESTVSRIRTEHFPLTLESARPSHTSQYLCASSDTGVIQETQYFGPGTRLLVL.

In this sample, this clone turned up once. The chain links TRBV24-1 to TRBJ2-1; 13 nucleotides line up with TRBD2. This CDR3 comprises 16 residues. The J segment lost 7 bases and the V segment lost 3 bases, leaving 5 bases of the junction unmatched. Germline assignment: CDR1 KGHDR and CDR2 SFDVKD. CDR3 residues: CATSDTSGGGRNEQFF. DNA for the CDR3: TGTGCCACCAGTGATACTAGCGGGGGGGGGAGAAATGAGCAGTTCTTC.

The rearrangement links TRBV30 to TRBJ2-2; 7 bases are shared with TRBD2. CDR3 length: 12 amino acids. V shed 8 bases and J 3 bases; nucleotides not matched to a gene: 3. From germline, CDR1 is GTSNPN and CDR2 SVGIG (reference sequence). The CDR3 nucleotides read TGTGCCCAAGGGAGGGACACCGGGGAGCTGTTTTTT. It codes for CAQGRDTGELFF.

CDR3 sequence: CASSPGAGGLTDTQYF. In DNA form, the CDR3 reads TGTGCCAGCTCTCCCGGAGCGGGGGGGTTGACAGATACGCAGTATTTT. V usage is TRBV18 and J usage is TRBJ2-3, with 10 bases fitting TRBD2. The germline gives CDR1 KGHSH, CDR2 LQKENI. V was pared by 6 bases and J by 3 bases, with 9 bases of the junction left unmatched. This CDR3 has 16 amino acids. Full variable domain (missing parts from reference TRBV18 and TRBJ2-3): NAGVMQNPRHLVRRRGQEARLRCSPMKGHSHVYWYRQLPEEGLKFMVYLQKENIIDESGMPKERFSAEFPKEGPSILRIQQVVRGDSAAYFCASSPGAGGLTDTQYFGPGTRLTVL.

J is TRBJ1-2 and V is TRBV4-3; TRBD1 agrees at 7 bases. CDR1 and CDR2 (germline): LGHNA, YSLEER. The CDR3 length is 15 residues. The ends lost 4 bases at V and 5 bases at J; junction bases unmatched: 10. Here the CDR3 reads CASSLRQGLGYGYTF. The CDR3 nucleotides read TGCGCCAGCAGCCTAAGACAGGGTCTCGGGTATGGCTACACCTTC.